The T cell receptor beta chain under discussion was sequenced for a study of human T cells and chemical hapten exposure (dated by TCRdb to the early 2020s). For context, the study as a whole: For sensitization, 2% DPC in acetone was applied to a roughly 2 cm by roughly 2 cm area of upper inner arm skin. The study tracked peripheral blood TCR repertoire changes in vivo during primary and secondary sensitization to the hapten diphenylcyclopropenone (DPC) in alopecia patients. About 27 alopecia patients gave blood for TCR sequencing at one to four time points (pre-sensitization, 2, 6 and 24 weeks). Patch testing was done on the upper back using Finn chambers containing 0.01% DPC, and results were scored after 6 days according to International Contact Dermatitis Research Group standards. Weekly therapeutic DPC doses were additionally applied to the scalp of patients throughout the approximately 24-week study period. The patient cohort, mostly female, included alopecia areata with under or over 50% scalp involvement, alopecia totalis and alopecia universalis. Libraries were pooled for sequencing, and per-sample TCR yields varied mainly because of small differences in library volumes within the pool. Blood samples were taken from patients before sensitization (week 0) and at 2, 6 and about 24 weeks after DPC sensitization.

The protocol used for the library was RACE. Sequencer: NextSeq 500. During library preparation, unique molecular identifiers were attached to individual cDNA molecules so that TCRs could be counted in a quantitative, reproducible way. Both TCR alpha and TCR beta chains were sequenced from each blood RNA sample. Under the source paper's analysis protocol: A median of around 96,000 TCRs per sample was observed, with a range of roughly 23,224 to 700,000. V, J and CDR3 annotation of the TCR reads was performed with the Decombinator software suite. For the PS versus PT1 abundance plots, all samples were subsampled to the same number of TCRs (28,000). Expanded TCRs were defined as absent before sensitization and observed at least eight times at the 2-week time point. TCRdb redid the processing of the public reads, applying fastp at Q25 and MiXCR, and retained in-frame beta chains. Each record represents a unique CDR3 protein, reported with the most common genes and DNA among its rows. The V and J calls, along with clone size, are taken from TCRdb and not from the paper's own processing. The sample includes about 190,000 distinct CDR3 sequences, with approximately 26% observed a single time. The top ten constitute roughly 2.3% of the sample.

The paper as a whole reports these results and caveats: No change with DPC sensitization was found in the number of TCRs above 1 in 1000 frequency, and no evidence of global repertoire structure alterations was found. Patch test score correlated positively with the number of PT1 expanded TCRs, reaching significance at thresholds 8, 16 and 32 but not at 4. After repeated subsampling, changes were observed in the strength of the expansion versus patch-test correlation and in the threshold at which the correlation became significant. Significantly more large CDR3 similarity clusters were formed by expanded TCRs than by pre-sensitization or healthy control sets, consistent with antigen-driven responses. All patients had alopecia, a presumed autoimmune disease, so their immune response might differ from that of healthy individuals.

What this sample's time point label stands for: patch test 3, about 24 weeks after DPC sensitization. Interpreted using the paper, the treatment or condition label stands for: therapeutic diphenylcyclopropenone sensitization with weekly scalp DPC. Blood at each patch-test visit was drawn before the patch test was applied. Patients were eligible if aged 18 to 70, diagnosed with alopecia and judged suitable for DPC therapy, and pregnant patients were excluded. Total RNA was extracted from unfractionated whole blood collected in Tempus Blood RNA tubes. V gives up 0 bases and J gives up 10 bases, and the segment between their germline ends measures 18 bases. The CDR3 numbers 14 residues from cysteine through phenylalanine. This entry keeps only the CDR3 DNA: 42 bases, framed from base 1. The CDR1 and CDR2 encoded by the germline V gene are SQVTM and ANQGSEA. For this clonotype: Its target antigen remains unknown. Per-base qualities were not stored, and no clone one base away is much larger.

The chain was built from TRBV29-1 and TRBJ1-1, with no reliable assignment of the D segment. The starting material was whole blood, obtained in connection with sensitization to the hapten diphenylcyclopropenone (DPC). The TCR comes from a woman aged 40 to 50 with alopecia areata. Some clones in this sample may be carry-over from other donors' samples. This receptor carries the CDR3 CSVEDRGRAASAFF. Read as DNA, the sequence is TGCAGCGTTGAAGATCGTGGCCGCGCGGCGTCAGCTTTCTTT.